These 22 T cell receptor beta chains were all obtained from the same sample, sequenced in a study of T-cell memory formation after mild COVID-19. TCRdb reanalysed the 5' RACE reads using MiXCR and keeps one entry per CDR3 protein. Here the sample spans roughly 200,000 distinct CDR3 sequences, around 15% being singletons. The sample taken for sequencing was PBMCs or a T cell subset sorted from them (not recorded which). These TCRs come from an adult woman who had mild COVID-19 (a few samples of this study predate the infection). Cell type and time point are not known.

The chain combines TRBV20-1 with TRBJ2-3, with D unresolved. The CDR3 spans 13 residues. V lost 5 bases, J lost 2 bases, and 11 bases lay in between. Germline lookup yields CDR1 DFQATT and CDR2 SNEGSKA (reference sequence). CDR3 sequence (DNA): TGCAGTGCTCCTCCCGGGTCCACAGATACGCAGTATTTT. Translated, it gives CSAPPGSTDTQYF.

This clonotype was observed a handful of times. This sequence joins TRBV12-3 or TRBV12-4 and TRBJ2-7, with D perhaps given as TRBD1 or TRBD2 (5 bases each). This CDR3 comprises 15 residues. V lost 5 bases and J lost 2, with 16 bases in between. CDR3 nucleotide sequence: TGTGCCAGCAGTACGAACCGGGACGGGCCCTACGAGCAGTACTTC. Amino acid sequence: CASSTNRDGPYEQYF.

V and J are TRBV4-3 and TRBJ1-3; TRBD1 is a possible D gene (6 bases). Trimming took 1 base from V and 2 from J, leaving 6 bases between them. CDR1 is LGHNA, CDR2 YSLEER, per germline. The CDR3 runs to 14 residues. The CDR3 sequence is CASSQGTAGNTIYF. DNA of the CDR3: TGCGCCAGCAGCCAAGGGACAGCTGGAAACACCATATATTTT.

This chain joins TRBV11-3 and TRBJ2-5, with 7 bases identical to TRBD2. Trimming cost V 5 bases and J 4 bases; bases outside gene matches: 10. The CDR3 runs 15 residues. CDR1 and CDR2 from the germline V gene are SGHNT and YENEEA. CDR3 region: CASSLSLGGSETQYF. The CDR3 region has the DNA TGTGCCAGCAGCCTCTCCTTGGGAGGGTCAGAGACCCAGTACTTC.

This clonotype appeared a few times. The genes are TRBV29-1 and TRBJ1-5; D ambiguous. CDR3 length equals 13 residues. Trimming pared 4 bases from V and 0 bases from J, leaving 7 bases between. Germline V gives CDR1 SQVTM, CDR2 ANQGSEA. The CDR3, as DNA: TGCAGCGTTGGCTCGGGTAGCAATCAGCCCCAGCATTTT. Translation: CSVGSGSNQPQHF.

The sample holds a few counts of this clonotype. This chain uses TRBV9 with TRBJ2-7, with D perhaps given as TRBD1 or TRBD2 (5 bases each). Deletions cut 0 bases from V and 2 bases from J, with 12 bases between. The CDR3 has 15 amino acids. Germline CDR1 is SGDLS and CDR2 is YYNGEE. The CDR3 reads CASSVGGSTPYEQYF. The CDR3 nucleotides read TGTGCCAGCAGCGTAGGGGGGAGCACCCCCTACGAGCAGTACTTC.

The table lists this clonotype with many counts. CDR3 sequence (DNA): TGTGCCAGCAGCACAGGGTCCTCAGGGGGAACGAACACCGGGGAGCTGTTTTTT. This translates into CASSTGSSGGTNTGELFF. The chain recombines TRBV21-1 with TRBJ2-2; the D call TRBD1 from the table was never checked on the DNA. TRBV21-1 is a known pseudogene. The CDR3 consists of 18 residues.

This clonotype was recorded a few times. The chain is built from TRBV7-3 and TRBJ2-2; 9 bases are a match to TRBD2. The V gene end was trimmed by 2 bases and the J gene end by 5 bases; junction bases not matched to a gene: 6. This CDR3 has 16 amino acids. Germline loops: CDR1 SGHTA, CDR2 FQGTGA. The CDR3: CASSLQPAGGTGELFF. DNA of the CDR3: TGTGCCAGCAGCTTACAGCCAGCGGGGGGTACCGGGGAGCTGTTTTTT.

This clonotype was seen more than once but under ten times. The chain couples TRBV2 to TRBJ2-7; possibly TRBD1 for D (6 bases). Germline values: CDR1 SNHLY, CDR2 FYNNEI. V dropped 2 bases and J dropped 2 bases, with 10 bases sitting between them. CDR3 length equals 14 residues. In nucleotides, the CDR3 is TGTGCCAGCAGTGAACAGGGGACCGCCTACGAGCAGTACTTC. This codes for CASSEQGTAYEQYF.

This clonotype appeared a few times. This sequence joins TRBV27 and TRBJ2-7; 8 bases agree with TRBD2. This CDR3 is 15 amino acids long. The trim removed 7 bases at V and 2 bases at J, leaving 10 bases unmatched. Germline V lookup: CDR1 MNHEY, CDR2 SMNVEV (reference sequence). This chain's CDR3 is CASTTTGAGAYEQYF. Written as DNA, the CDR3 is TGTGCCAGCACCACTACCGGAGCGGGGGCCTACGAGCAGTACTTC.

This clonotype was counted between two and nine times. The chain combines TRBV11-2 with TRBJ2-5; weak D call: TRBD2 (6 bases). Germline V gene data show CDR1 as SGHAT and CDR2 as FQNNGV. The CDR3 contains 14 residues. Trimming stripped 4 bases from V and 4 bases from J, with 13 bases between. The DNA for the CDR3 is TGTGCCAGCAGCTCCAGGAGGGGCTCAGAGACCCAGTACTTC. Translated: CASSSRRGSETQYF.

V and J are TRBV7-3 and TRBJ1-1, with D maybe TRBD1 (6 bases). Trimming took 5 bases from V and 5 from J, leaving 12 bases between them. The CDR3 covers 13 residues. From germline, CDR1 is SGHTA and CDR2 FQGTGA. The CDR3 is CASSVQGLTEAFF. The CDR3 DNA follows: TGTGCCAGCAGCGTTCAGGGGCTTACTGAAGCTTTCTTT.

The chain links TRBV6-2 or TRBV6-3 to TRBJ2-4; maybe TRBD2 (5 bases). The CDR3 totals 13 residues. V gave up 5 bases and J gave up 10 bases, with 15 bases separating them. Germline CDR1 MNHEY, CDR2 SVGEGT. The CDR3 loop is CASSRGELSIQYF. CDR3 coding DNA: TGTGCCAGCAGTCGGGGAGAGCTGAGTATTCAGTACTTC.

This clonotype was seen only a few times. This chain links TRBV5-1 with TRBJ2-1; TRBD2 might be the D (5 bases). From germline, CDR1 is SGHRS and CDR2 YFSETQ. V shed 2 bases and J shed 8 bases, with 11 bases lying between them. The CDR3 runs 13 residues. The CDR3 DNA follows: TGCGCCAGCAGCTTAACACTAGTCGATGAGCAGTTCTTC. Encoded protein: CASSLTLVDEQFF. Supplemented by reference TRBV5-1 and TRBJ2-1, the full variable domain reads KAGVTQTPRYLIKTRGQQVTLSCSPISGHRSVSWYQQTPGQGLQFLFEYFSETQRNKGNFPGRFSGRQFSNSRSEMNVSTLELGDSALYLCASSLTLVDEQFFGPGTRLTVL.

This clonotype turned up a few times. This chain joins TRBV4-1 and TRBJ2-1; TRBD2 matches at 9 bases. After removal of 4 bases from V and 7 bases from J, the junction contained 14 bases not matched to a gene. The CDR3 has 17 residues. Per germline, CDR1 MGHRA and CDR2 YSYEKL. In nucleotides, the CDR3 is TGCGCCAGCAGCCCTCGACTATCAAGCGGGGGGTCAAATGAGCAGTTCTTC. It translates to CASSPRLSSGGSNEQFF.

In its sample, this clonotype was seen a few times. The chain joins TRBV7-8 to TRBJ2-1; TRBD2 agrees at 11 bases. After removal of 6 bases from V and 5 bases from J, the junction contained 9 bases not matched to a gene. Germline values: CDR1 SGHVS, CDR2 FQNEAQ. The CDR3 is 16 residues long. In DNA, the CDR3 is TGTGCCAGCAGTCCTATACTAGCGGGAGTCCACAATGAGCAGTTCTTC. This encodes CASSPILAGVHNEQFF.

The chain recombines TRBV7-3 with TRBJ1-1, with 9 bases lining up with TRBD1. Germline CDR1 reads SGHTA; CDR2 reads FQGTGA. The CDR3 contains 14 residues. V was pared by 3 bases and J by 7 bases, with 6 bases of the junction left unmatched. DNA of the CDR3: TGTGCCAGCAGCTTCCAACCGGGACAGGGTGAAGCTTTCTTT. This sequence encodes CASSFQPGQGEAFF.

The rearrangement links TRBV7-9 to TRBJ1-2, with a possible D match to TRBD1 (6 bases). The germline gives CDR1 SEHNR, CDR2 FQNEAQ (reference sequence). The CDR3 spans 12 residues. Trimming pared 5 bases from V and 8 bases from J, leaving 12 bases between. The CDR3 region is CASSRGGSGYTF. Here the CDR3 DNA reads TGTGCCAGCAGCCGAGGGGGTAGCGGCTACACCTTC.

This clonotype was picked up a small number of times. The chain recombines TRBV30 with TRBJ2-2, with 8 bases identical to TRBD1. Germline CDR1 GTSNPN, CDR2 SVGIG (reference sequence). The CDR3 runs to 14 residues. J lost 1 base, V lost 3 bases, and 1 base had no gene match. The CDR3 DNA is TGTGCCTGGAGAGGGACAGGGAACACCGGGGAGCTGTTTTTT. Translation: CAWRGTGNTGELFF.

V gene TRBV11-2 combines with J gene TRBJ1-1; 10 nucleotides match TRBD1. J lost 4 bases, V lost 8 bases, and 7 bases had no gene match. In germline, CDR1 is SGHAT, CDR2 FQNNGV. The CDR3 has 14 residues. As DNA, the CDR3 is TGTGCCAGCGGCCCTCGGACAGGGGGCACTGAAGCTTTCTTT. Translation gives CASGPRTGGTEAFF.

The chain carries TRBV6-5 and TRBJ2-1; weak D call: TRBD1 (6 bases). Trimming removed 1 base from V and 7 bases from J, with 20 bases in between. The germline CDR1 and CDR2 sequences are MNHEY and SVGAGI. There are 17 residues in the CDR3. The chain's CDR3 is CASSYFTGTKAGNEQFF. The DNA of the CDR3 is TGTGCCAGCAGTTACTTTACCGGGACAAAGGCAGGGAATGAGCAGTTCTTC.

This clonotype was recorded once. The V call is TRBV9, the J call TRBJ2-1; the match to TRBD2 covers 8 bases. This CDR3 is built from 14 residues. Germline V gene lookup returns CDR1 SGDLS and CDR2 YYNGEE. V gave up 4 bases and J gave up 9 bases; unmatched junction bases: 9. The CDR3, as DNA: TGTGCCAGCAGCCCTCAGCGGGAGAGGGGTGAGCAGTTCTTC. Its protein is CASSPQRERGEQFF. Full variable domain (outside the CDR3, taken from reference TRBV9 and TRBJ2-1): DSGVTQTPKHLITATGQRVTLRCSPRSGDLSVYWYQQSLDQGLQFLIQYYNGEERAKGNILERFSAQQFPDLHSELNLSSLELGDSALYFCASSPQRERGEQFFGPGTRLTVL.